This T cell receptor (beta chain) is from a study of cytomegalovirus exposure and HLA in healthy donors. Notes on the study in general: The study recorded some 160 TCR beta chains that were cytomegalovirus-associated. A likely sequencing artifact accounted for one observed cluster of highly shared sequence variants. Some V segments (TRBV6-2 and TRBV6-3 among them) were excluded as indistinguishable.

The CDR3 spans 16 residues. CDR1 KGHSH and CDR2 LQKENI come from the germline V gene. V lost 3 bases, J lost 3 bases, and 10 bases stayed unmatched. About this clone: Its target is not known.

Use of 60 Vbeta and 13 Jbeta primers characterized the PCR. The protocol was immunoSEQ multiplex PCR, while the TCRdb copy is restricted to in-frame clones and leaves out a portion. This table holds more than 65,000 clones, 60% to 75% found once. The source of this sequence is a woman aged 55-70 years in good health and CMV-seropositive. The sequencing sample was made of PBMCs. This sequence joins TRBV18 and TRBJ1-1, with 7 bases fitting TRBD1. The CDR3 loop is CASSPPSSQGHTEAFF. The DNA of the CDR3 is TGTGCCAGCTCACCCCCTAGTTCACAGGGGCACACTGAAGCTTTCTTT.